These T cell receptor beta chains were read from a single sample in a study of blood T cell repertoires in COVID-19. Sequencing was performed with immunoSEQ multiplex PCR; in TCRdb, only in-frame clones are kept and a portion is missing. The sample yields over 300,000 clones, roughly 90% seen once. The sample was PBMCs or T cells enriched from blood (not recorded which). These receptor sequences come from a woman aged 25 to 39 with acute COVID-19. Both conserved end residues are part of each CDR3. Each record gives: J gene, V gene, CDR3 length, CDR3 protein.

TRBJ2-7 TRBV6-5 14 CASSRQGATYEQYF
TRBJ2-1 TRBV21-1 12 CASSRLAYEQFF
TRBJ1-4 TRBV9 16 CASSAARQATNEKLFF
TRBJ2-5 TRBV2 14 CASSAYSSQETQYF
TRBJ1-1 TRBV15 15 CATSRAALVGTEAFF
TRBJ2-6 TRBV19 18 CASSMGDRGTGGANVLTF
TRBJ1-3 TRBV7-9 13 CASSLDAGGTIYF
TRBJ1-5 TRBV10-2 14 CASSERDRTGPQHF
TRBJ2-5 TRBV25-1 13 CASRRGYQETQYF
TRBJ1-3 TRBV7-9 11 CASSVSNTIYF
TRBJ2-6 TRBV4-2 15 CASRTGNSGANVLTF
TRBJ1-2 TRBV12-3/TRBV12-4 13 CATKHPTNYGYTF
TRBJ2-5 TRBV5-1 13 CASSFQIQETQYF
TRBJ1-6 TRBV20-1 16 CSASGGTGSGDSPLHF
TRBJ1-1 TRBV4-1 14 CASSQEVKNIEAFF
TRBJ1-1 TRBV29-1 11 CSVARNTEAFF
TRBJ1-4 TRBV5-1 15 CASSLVPSANEKLFF
TRBJ1-5 TRBV21-1 16 CASRGGADNSNQPQHF
TRBJ1-6 TRBV2 15 CASSPHMTGDTPLHF
TRBJ1-4 TRBV19 15 CASSLIRQSIEKLFF
TRBJ1-1 TRBV5-1 16 CASSLSEQSGNTEAFF
TRBJ2-2 TRBV30 11 CAWRGAGELFF
TRBJ2-7 TRBV6-5 16 CASSYSDRTLTYEQYF
TRBJ1-2 TRBV9 12 CASSQGQDGYTF
TRBJ2-5 TRBV12-3/TRBV12-4 13 CASGGPAGETQYF
TRBJ1-6 TRBV7-2 16 CASFPRGAVYNSPLHF
TRBJ1-3 TRBV11-2 15 CASSPDRGSGNTIYF
TRBJ1-2 TRBV9 15 CASSVGEGSDYGYTF
TRBJ2-1 TRBV3-1/TRBV3-2 15 CASSQVLRAAREQFF
TRBJ2-3 TRBV24-1 15 CATSVSGGNSDTQYF
TRBJ1-2 TRBV24-1 13 CATSDSGAGGYTF
TRBJ2-1 TRBV29-1 17 CSVGNEGGALTDNEQFF
TRBJ1-2 TRBV27 17 CASTPKDRGLLGYGYTF
TRBJ1-4 TRBV7-9 17 CASSLWTGGVYGEKLFF
TRBJ1-2 TRBV11-2 12 CASSSDAGGLAF
TRBJ1-3 TRBV29-1 14 CSVQASTSGNTIYF
TRBJ2-3 TRBV5-1 15 CASSFGTGEIDTQYF
TRBJ1-6 TRBV11-2 13 CASSWRDASPLHF
TRBJ2-1 TRBV6-5 14 CAGQSGGAFNEQFF
TRBJ2-2 TRBV5-5 11 CASSRAGELFF
TRBJ1-6 TRBV7-9 14 CASSSRGGNSPLHF
TRBJ1-1 TRBV9 16 CASSPPTGGENTEAFF
TRBJ1-5 TRBV3-1/TRBV3-2 15 CASSPSVWSNQPQHF
TRBJ1-1 TRBV6-5 13 CASRITENTEAFF
TRBJ2-3 TRBV28 14 CASRLQGVKDTQYF
TRBJ2-2 TRBV9 15 CASSVVAGITGELFF